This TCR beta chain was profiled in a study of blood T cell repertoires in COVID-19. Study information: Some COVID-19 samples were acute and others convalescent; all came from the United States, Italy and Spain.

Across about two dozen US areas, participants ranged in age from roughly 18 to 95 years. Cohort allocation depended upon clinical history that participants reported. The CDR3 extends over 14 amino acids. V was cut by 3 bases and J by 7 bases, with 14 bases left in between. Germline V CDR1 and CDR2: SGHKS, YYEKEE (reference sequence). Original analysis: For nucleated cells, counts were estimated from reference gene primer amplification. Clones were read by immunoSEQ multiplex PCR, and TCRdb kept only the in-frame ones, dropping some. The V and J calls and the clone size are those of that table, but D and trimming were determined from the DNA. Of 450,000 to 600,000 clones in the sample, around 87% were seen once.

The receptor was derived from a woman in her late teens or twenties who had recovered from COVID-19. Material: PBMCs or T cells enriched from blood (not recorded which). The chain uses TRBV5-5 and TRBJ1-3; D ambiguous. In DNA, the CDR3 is TGTGCCAGCAGCTCCTGGACTGTTGAGAACACCATATATTTT. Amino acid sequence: CASSSWTVENTIYF.